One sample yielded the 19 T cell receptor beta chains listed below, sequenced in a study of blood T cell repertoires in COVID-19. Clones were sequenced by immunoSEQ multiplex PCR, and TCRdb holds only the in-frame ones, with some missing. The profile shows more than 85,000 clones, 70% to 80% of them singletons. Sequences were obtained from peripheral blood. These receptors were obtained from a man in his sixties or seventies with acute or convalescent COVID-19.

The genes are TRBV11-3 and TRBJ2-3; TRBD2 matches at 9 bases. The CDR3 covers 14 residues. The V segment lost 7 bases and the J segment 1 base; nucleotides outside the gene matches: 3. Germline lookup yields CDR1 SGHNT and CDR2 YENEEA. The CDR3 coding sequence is TGTGCCAGCAAGACTAGCGGAGGCACAGATACGCAGTATTTT. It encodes CASKTSGGTDTQYF.

CDR3 coding DNA: TGTGCCAGCAGCCGTAGTGGATTCGGGACAGTAATAGGTTACGAAAAGAACACTGAAGCTTTCTTT. This sequence encodes CASSRSGFGTVIGYEKNTEAFF. V and J are TRBV14 and TRBJ1-1, with 7 bases aligning to TRBD1. CDR3 length: 22 amino acids. Germline values: CDR1 SGHDN, CDR2 FVKESK. Trimming cost V 4 bases and J 1 base; bases outside gene matches: 27.

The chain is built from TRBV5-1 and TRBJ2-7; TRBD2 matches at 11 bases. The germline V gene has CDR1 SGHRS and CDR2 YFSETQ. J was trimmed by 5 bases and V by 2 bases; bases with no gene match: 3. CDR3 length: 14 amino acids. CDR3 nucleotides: TGCGCCAGCAGCTTTAGCGGGGGGGCAGACGAGCAGTACTTC. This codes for CASSFSGGADEQYF. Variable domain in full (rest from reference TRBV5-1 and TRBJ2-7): KAGVTQTPRYLIKTRGQQVTLSCSPISGHRSVSWYQQTPGQGLQFLFEYFSETQRNKGNFPGRFSGRQFSNSRSEMNVSTLELGDSALYLCASSFSGGADEQYFGPGTRLTVT.

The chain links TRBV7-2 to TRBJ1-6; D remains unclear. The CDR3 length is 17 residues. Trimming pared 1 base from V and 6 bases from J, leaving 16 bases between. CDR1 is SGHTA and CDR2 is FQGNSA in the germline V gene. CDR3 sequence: CASSLEVPKILNSPLHF. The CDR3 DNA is TGTGCCAGCAGCTTAGAAGTTCCTAAGATCCTTAATTCACCCCTCCACTTT.

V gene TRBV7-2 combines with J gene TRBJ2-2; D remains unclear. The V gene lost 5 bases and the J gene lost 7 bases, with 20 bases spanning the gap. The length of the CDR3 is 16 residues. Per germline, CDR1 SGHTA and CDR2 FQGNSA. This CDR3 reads CASSLQAASMGGELFF. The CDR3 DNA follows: TGTGCCAGCAGCCTCCAGGCCGCTTCCATGGGCGGGGAGCTGTTTTTT.

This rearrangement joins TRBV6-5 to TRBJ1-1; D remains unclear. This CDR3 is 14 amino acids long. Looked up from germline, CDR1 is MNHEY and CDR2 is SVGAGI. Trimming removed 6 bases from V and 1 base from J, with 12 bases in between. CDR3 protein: CASRPGSSNTEAFF. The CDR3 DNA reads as TGTGCCAGCAGACCCGGTAGTTCGAACACTGAAGCTTTCTTT.

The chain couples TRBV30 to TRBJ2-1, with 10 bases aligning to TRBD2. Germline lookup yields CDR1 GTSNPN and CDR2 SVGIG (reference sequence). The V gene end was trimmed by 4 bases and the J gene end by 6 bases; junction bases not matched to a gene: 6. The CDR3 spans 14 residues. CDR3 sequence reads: CAWTSLAGFNEQFF. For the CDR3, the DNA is TGTGCCTGGACCTCACTAGCGGGATTCAATGAGCAGTTCTTC.

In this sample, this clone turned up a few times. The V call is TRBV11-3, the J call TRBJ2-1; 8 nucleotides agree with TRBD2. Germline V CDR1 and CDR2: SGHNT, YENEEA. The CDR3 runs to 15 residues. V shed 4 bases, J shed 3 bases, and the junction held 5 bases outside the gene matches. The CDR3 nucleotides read TGTGCCAGCAGCTACGCGGGAGGTGTCTACAATGAGCAGTTCTTC. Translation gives CASSYAGGVYNEQFF.

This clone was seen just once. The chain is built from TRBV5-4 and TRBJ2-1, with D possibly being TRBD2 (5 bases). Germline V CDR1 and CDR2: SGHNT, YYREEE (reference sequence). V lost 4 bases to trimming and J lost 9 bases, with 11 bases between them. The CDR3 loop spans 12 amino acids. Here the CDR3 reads CASSRDNGEQFF. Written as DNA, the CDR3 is TGTGCCAGCAGCCGGGATAACGGTGAGCAGTTCTTC.

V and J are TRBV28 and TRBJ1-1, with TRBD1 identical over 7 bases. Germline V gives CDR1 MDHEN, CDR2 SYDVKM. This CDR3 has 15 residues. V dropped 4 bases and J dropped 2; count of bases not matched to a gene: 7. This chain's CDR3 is CASSSPGQPNTEAFF. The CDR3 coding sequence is TGTGCCAGCAGTTCTCCGGGACAGCCAAACACTGAAGCTTTCTTT. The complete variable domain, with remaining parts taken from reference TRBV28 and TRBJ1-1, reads DVKVTQSSRYLVKRTGEKVFLECVQDMDHENMFWYRQDPGLGLRLIYFSYDVKMKEKGDIPEGYSVSREKKERFSLILESASTNQTSMYLCASSSPGQPNTEAFFGQGTRLTVV.

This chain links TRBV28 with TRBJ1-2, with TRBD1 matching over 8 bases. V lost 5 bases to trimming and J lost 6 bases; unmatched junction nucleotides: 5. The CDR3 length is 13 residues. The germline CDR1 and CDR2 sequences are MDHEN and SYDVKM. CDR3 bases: TGTGCCAGCAGTCTCGGACAGGGAAATGGCTACACCTTC. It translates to CASSLGQGNGYTF.

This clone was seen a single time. As DNA, the CDR3 is TGTGCCATCAGTGCCAGGGACAATCAGCCCCAGCATTTT. Its protein product is CAISARDNQPQHF. The chain carries TRBV10-3 and TRBJ1-5; a possible D gene is TRBD1 (5 bases). The CDR3 is made up of 13 amino acids. Trimming cost V 4 bases and J 3 bases, with 7 bases left between them. Germline values: CDR1 ENHRY, CDR2 SYGVKD.

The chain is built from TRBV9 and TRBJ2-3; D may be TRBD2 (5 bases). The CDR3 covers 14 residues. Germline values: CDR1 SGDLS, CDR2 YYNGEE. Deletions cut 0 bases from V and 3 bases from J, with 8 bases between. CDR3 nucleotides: TGTGCCAGCAGCGTAGGTTTAGCGACAGATACGCAGTATTTT. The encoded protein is CASSVGLATDTQYF.

This CDR3 is CSASPMGLAAYEQYF. The CDR3 DNA follows: TGCAGTGCTAGTCCTATGGGACTAGCGGCCTACGAGCAGTACTTC. The rearrangement links TRBV20-1 to TRBJ2-7, with 11 bases aligning to TRBD2. J lost 2 bases, V lost 3 bases, and 6 bases had no gene match. CDR3 length equals 15 residues. Germline values: CDR1 DFQATT, CDR2 SNEGSKA (reference sequence).

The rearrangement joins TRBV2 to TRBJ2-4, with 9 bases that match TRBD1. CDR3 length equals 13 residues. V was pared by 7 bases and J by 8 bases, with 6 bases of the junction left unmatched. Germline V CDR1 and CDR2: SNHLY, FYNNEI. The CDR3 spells CASTGTGRDIQYF. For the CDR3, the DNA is TGTGCCAGCACCGGGACAGGGAGGGACATTCAGTACTTC.

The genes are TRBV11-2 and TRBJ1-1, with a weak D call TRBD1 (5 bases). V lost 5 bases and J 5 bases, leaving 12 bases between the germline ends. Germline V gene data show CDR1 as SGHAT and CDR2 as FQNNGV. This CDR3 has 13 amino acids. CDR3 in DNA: TGTGCCAGCAGCGACGGGAGGGGTACTGAAGCTTTCTTT. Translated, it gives CASSDGRGTEAFF.

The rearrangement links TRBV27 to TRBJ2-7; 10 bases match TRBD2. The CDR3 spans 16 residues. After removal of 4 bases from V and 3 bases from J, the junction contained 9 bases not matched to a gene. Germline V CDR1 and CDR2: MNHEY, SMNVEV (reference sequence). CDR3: CASSSVASGRYYEQYF. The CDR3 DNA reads TGTGCCAGCAGTTCTGTCGCTAGCGGGAGATACTACGAGCAGTACTTC.

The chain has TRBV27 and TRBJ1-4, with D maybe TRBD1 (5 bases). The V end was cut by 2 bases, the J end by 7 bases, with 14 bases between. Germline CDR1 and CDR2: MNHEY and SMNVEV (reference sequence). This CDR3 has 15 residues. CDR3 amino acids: CASSLIPRAGEKLFF. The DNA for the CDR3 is TGTGCCAGCAGTTTAATACCCAGGGCAGGTGAAAAACTGTTTTTT.

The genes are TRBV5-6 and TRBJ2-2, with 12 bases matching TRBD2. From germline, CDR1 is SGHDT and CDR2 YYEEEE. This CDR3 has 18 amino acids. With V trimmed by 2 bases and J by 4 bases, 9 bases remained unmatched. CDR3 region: CASSFRTSGKVVTGELFF. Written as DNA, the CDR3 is TGTGCCAGCAGCTTCAGGACTAGCGGGAAAGTGGTCACCGGGGAGCTGTTTTTT.